The sequence of this T cell receptor (beta chain) was determined in a study of lymphopenia after photon versus proton radiotherapy (dated by TCRdb to between 2019 and 2020). The study in broad terms: The immunological effects of photon versus proton radiation therapy were compared in patients with gastrointestinal tumors who developed high-grade lymphopenia. The 20 patients in the cohort had gastrointestinal tumors, were treated with either photon or proton therapy, and subsequently developed lymphopenia. The goal of the study was to characterize the differences between the two radiation modalities in how they affect the immune system.

The library relied on the immunoSEQ multiplex PCR assay. Alongside multiparametric flow cytometry, deep sequencing of rearranged TCR beta loci was used to profile the T cell repertoires. TCRdb provides this immuneACCESS table in a form limited to in-frame rearrangements. Some clones are lacking; in checked studies, under half of them reflect an unresolved V gene, and why the rest are absent is not known. This sample is represented by some 20,000 clones; just over 90% of them were singletons. Under 7.5% of the sample is held by the ten biggest clonotypes. The full study reports these points: After the lymphocyte count nadir, photon-treated repertoires showed oligoclonal expansion, especially of CD8+ Temra cells, which drove the drop in diversity. During treatment, patients who received photon therapy lost naive T cells and TCR diversity and gained effector/memory populations, whereas patients who received proton therapy remained relatively stable. The survival association was assessed only in patients who died, and better survival with proton therapy was presented by the authors as a possibility rather than a demonstrated result. Across the cohort, an inverse correlation was found between a larger post-nadir drop in TCR diversity and overall survival time among patients who died.

A note on this clone: Its target antigen remains unknown. One base away there is no much larger clone; base qualities are not given.

From the cysteine up to the phenylalanine, the CDR3 has a length of 15 residues. CDR3 DNA is the only sequence kept; it has 45 bases, read in frame from the first base. V loses 6 bases of germline sequence and J loses 0 bases, and the interval between the two ends is 14 bases. From the germline V gene, CDR1 is SGHAT and CDR2 is FQNNGV. The source is a man aged 55 to 70 with pancreatic cancer. Here the sequenced sample was peripheral blood, taken from a patient treated with photon-based radiotherapy. Here the chain combines TRBV11-2 and TRBJ1-2; possibly the D gene is TRBD1, per 5 matching bases. The CDR3 reads CASSRQAGANYGYTF. The DNA sequence is TGTGCCAGCAGTCGGCAGGCGGGGGCTAACTATGGCTACACCTTC.